What follows are 11 T cell receptor beta chains derived from one specimen sequenced in a study of shared clonotypes between healthy human individuals. Only CD45RO-negative cells positively selected for CCR7 counted as naive CD8 cells, so terminally differentiated effector memory CD45RA+ cells were excluded. The assay was immunoSEQ multiplex PCR, and TCRdb's table has in-frame clones only and misses some. This table has roughly 2.1 million clones, roughly 91% appearing once. Sequencing was carried out using naive CD8+ T cells from PBMCs. The receptor source for this set is a man younger than 35 in good health. Some clones in this sample may be carry-over from other donors' samples.

The CDR3 here is CASSPAAQYEQYF. CDR3 in DNA: TGTGCCAGCAGCCCCGCGGCGCAGTACGAGCAGTACTTC. The chain joins TRBV13 to TRBJ2-7; D gene unclear. This CDR3 spans 13 amino acids. Trimming pared 5 bases from V and 4 bases from J, leaving 12 bases between. CDR1 PRHDT and CDR2 FYEKMQ come from the germline V gene (reference sequence).

This clone was counted a single time. The chain couples TRBV7-2 to TRBJ2-7; 9 bases are shared with TRBD1. In germline, CDR1 is SGHTA, CDR2 FQGNSA. V gave up 3 bases and J gave up 4 bases; unmatched junction bases: 13. This CDR3 has 17 residues. CDR3: CASSFNRGRVPRYEQYF. In nucleotides, the CDR3 is TGTGCCAGCAGCTTTAACAGGGGGCGAGTTCCGCGGTACGAGCAGTACTTC.

Only one count was recorded for this clone. The chain has TRBV19 and TRBJ2-5; the D is unclear. V gave up 5 bases and J gave up 2 bases, with 6 bases separating them. Germline loops: CDR1 LNHDA, CDR2 SQIVND (reference sequence). This CDR3 has 12 amino acids. The CDR3 region has the DNA TGTGCCAGTAGTCGGATTCAAGAGACCCAGTACTTC. Translating it yields CASSRIQETQYF.

This chain connects TRBV29-1 to TRBJ2-5, with no clear D. Trimming left V 5 bases short and J 7 bases short, with 11 bases between. Germline V gene lookup returns CDR1 SQVTM and CDR2 ANQGSEA. This CDR3 has 11 amino acids. The CDR3 loop is CSVRSEGTQYF. CDR3 bases: TGCAGCGTTCGTTCGGAAGGGACCCAGTACTTC. Full variable domain (remainder filled in from reference TRBV29-1 and TRBJ2-5): SAVISQKPSRDICQRGTSLTIQCQVDSQVTMMFWYRQQPGQSLTLIATANQGSEATYESGFVIDKFPISRPNLTFSTLTVSNMSPEDSSIYLCSVRSEGTQYFGPGTRLLVL.

V and J are TRBV9 and TRBJ1-2; TRBD1 is a possible D gene (5 bases). Germline loops: CDR1 SGDLS, CDR2 YYNGEE. V was shortened by 0 bases and J by 8 bases, with 20 bases between the two germline ends. The CDR3 runs to 16 residues. The DNA for the CDR3 is TGTGCCAGCAGCGTAGATTTGGGGCTTCCCTCTTGGGGCTACACCTTC. Its protein is CASSVDLGLPSWGYTF.

This chain links TRBV12-2 with TRBJ2-7. TRBV12-2 is designated a pseudogene. The CDR3 is 11 residues long. The CDR3 DNA reads TGTGCAAGTCGCTTAGCGAACGAGCAGTACTTC. It translates to CASRLANEQYF.

As DNA, the CDR3 is TGTGCCAGCAGCTTAGATGGTCGACAGACCCAGTACTTC. Protein: CASSLDGRQTQYF. V and J are TRBV11-2 and TRBJ2-5; D gene ambiguous. V lost 0 bases and J 6 bases, leaving 8 bases between the germline ends. There are 13 residues in the CDR3. In germline, CDR1 is SGHAT, CDR2 FQNNGV.

J is TRBJ2-1 and V is TRBV2; D is possibly TRBD2 (5 bases). From germline, CDR1 is SNHLY and CDR2 FYNNEI. The CDR3 is 14 amino acids. V was cut by 3 bases and J by 0 bases, with 6 bases left in between. CDR3 protein: CASSEEDSYNEQFF. The CDR3 region has the DNA TGTGCCAGCAGTGAGGAGGACTCCTACAATGAGCAGTTCTTC.

V is TRBV10-3 and J is TRBJ1-5, with TRBD1 matching 12 bases. The CDR3 covers 16 residues. Trimming removed 10 bases from V and 4 bases from J; junction bases left unmatched: 11. The germline gives CDR1 ENHRY, CDR2 SYGVKD. In DNA form, the CDR3 reads TGTGCCACCCAGAGAGAGGGACAGGGGGCGAATCAGCCCCAGCATTTT. Translated: CATQREGQGANQPQHF.

The chain couples TRBV9 to TRBJ2-7, with a possible D match to TRBD2 (5 bases). The CDR3 contains 13 residues. Germline V gene data show CDR1 as SGDLS and CDR2 as YYNGEE. The V gene lost 0 bases and the J gene lost 6 bases, with 10 bases spanning the gap. The CDR3 coding sequence is TGTGCCAGCAGCGTAGGAAGTCGGGGCGAGCAGTACTTC. It is translated as CASSVGSRGEQYF.

The J gene is TRBJ1-4, the V gene TRBV9; maybe TRBD1 (6 bases). V dropped 4 bases and J dropped 8 bases, with 15 bases sitting between them. Looked up from germline, CDR1 is SGDLS and CDR2 is YYNGEE. The CDR3 has 14 residues. The CDR3 sequence is CASSPGAGDEKLFF. In DNA, the CDR3 is TGTGCCAGCAGCCCGGGGGCAGGGGACGAAAAACTGTTTTTT.